Described below is a single T cell receptor beta chain sequence and its context. Within the sample, other DNA sequences also encode this same CDR3. These data are taken from a study of shared clonotypes between healthy human individuals. Generated by immunoSEQ multiplex PCR, the TCRdb table keeps only in-frame clones and is missing some. The sample yields millions of clones, 80% to 95% seen once. From germline, CDR1 is MNHEY and CDR2 SVGAGI. Trimming pared 0 bases from V and 6 bases from J, leaving 7 bases between. The CDR3 runs 13 residues. The sample was naive CD4+ T cells from PBMCs. Subset defined: CD45RA+ positively selected. The V gene is TRBV6-5, the J gene TRBJ2-3, with a weak D call TRBD2 (5 bases). The origin of this receptor is a man aged 18 to 30 in good health. Some clones in this sample may be carry-over from other donors' samples. CDR3 coding DNA: TGTGCCAGCAGTTACTCGACGGGGGATACGCAGTATTTT. Protein product: CASSYSTGDTQYF.